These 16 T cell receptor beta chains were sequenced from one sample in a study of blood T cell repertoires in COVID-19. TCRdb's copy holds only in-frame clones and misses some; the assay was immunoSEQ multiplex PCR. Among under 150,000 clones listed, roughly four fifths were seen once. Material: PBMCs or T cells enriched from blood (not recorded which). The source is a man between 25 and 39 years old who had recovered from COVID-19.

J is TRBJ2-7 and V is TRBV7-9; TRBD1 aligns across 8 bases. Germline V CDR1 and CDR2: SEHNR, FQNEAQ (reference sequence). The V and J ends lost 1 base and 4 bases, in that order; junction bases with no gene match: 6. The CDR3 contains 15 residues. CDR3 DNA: TGTGCCAGCAGCTTAGAGGGGGACAGGTGGTACGAGCAGTACTTC. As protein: CASSLEGDRWYEQYF.

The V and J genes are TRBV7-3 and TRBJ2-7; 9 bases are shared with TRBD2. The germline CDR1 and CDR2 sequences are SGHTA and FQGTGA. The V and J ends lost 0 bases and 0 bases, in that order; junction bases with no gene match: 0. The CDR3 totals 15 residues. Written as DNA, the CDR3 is TGTGCCAGCAGCTTAACAGCGGGAGGCTCCTACGAGCAGTACTTC. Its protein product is CASSLTAGGSYEQYF.

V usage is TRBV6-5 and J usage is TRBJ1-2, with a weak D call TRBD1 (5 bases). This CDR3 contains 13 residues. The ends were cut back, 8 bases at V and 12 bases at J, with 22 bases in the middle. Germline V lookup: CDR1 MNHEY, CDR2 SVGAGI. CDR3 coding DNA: TGTGCCAGCGCGCACCTAACAGGAACTCTGGACACCTTC. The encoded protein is CASAHLTGTLDTF.

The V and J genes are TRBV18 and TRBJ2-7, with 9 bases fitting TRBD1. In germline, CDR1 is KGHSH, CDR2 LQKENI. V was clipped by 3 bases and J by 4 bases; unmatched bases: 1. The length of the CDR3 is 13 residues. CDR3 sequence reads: CASSPGTGYEQYV. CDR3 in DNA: TGTGCCAGCTCACCCGGGACAGGGTACGAGCAGTACGTC.

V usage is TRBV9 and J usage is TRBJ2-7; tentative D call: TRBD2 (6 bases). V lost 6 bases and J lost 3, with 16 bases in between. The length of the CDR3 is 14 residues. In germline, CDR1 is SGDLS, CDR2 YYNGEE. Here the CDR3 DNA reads TGTGCCAGCAATGACGGGAGAGGAAACTACGAGCAGTACTTC. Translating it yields CASNDGRGNYEQYF.

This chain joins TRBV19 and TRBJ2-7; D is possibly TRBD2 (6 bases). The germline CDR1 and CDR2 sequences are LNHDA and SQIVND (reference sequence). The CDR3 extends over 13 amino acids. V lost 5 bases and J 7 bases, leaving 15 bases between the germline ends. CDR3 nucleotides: TGTGCCAGTAGTCCCGGCGGGGCTCTAGAGCAGTACTTC. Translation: CASSPGGALEQYF.

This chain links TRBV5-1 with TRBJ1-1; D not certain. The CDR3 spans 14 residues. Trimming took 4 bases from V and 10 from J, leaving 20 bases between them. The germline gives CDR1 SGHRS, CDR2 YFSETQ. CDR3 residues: CASSAGQIEDPAFF. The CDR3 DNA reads TGCGCCAGCAGCGCGGGCCAGATCGAGGACCCAGCTTTCTTT.

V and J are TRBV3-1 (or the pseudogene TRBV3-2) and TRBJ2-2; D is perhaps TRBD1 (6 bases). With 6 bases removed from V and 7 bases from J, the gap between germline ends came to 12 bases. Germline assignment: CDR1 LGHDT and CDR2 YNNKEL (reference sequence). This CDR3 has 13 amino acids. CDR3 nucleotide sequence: TGTGCCAGCAGTTTTACAGGGTACGGGGAGCTGTTTTTT. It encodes CASSFTGYGELFF.

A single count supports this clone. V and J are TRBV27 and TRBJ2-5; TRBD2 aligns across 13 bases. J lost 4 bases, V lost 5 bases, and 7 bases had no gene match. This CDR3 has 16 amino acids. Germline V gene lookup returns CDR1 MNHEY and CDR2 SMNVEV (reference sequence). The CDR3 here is CASSPILAGGRETQYF. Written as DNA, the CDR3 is TGTGCCAGCAGTCCCATACTAGCGGGAGGGCGAGAGACCCAGTACTTC.

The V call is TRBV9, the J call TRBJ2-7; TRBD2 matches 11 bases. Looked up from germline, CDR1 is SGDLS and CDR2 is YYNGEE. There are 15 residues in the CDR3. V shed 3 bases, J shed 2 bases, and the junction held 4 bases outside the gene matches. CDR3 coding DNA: TGTGCCAGCAGCGAGGGACTAGCGGAGACCTACGAGCAGTACTTC. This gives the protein CASSEGLAETYEQYF.

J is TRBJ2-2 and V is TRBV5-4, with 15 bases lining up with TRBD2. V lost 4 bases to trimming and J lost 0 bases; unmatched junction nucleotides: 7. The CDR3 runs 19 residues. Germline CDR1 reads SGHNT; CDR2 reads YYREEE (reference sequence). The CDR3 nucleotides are TGTGCCAGCAGCCCCGGGACTAGCGGGGGGATGGCGAACACCGGGGAGCTGTTTTTT. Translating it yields CASSPGTSGGMANTGELFF. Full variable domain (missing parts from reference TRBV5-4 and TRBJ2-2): ETGVTQSPTHLIKTRGQQVTLRCSSQSGHNTVSWYQQALGQGPQFIFQYYREEENGRGNFPPRFSGLQFPNYSSELNVNALELDDSALYLCASSPGTSGGMANTGELFFGEGSRLTVL.

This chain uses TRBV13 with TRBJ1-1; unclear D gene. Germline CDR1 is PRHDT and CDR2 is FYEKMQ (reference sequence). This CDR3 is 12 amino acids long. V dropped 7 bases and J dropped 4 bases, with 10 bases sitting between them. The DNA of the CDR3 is TGTGCCAGCAAGGCCGGCGGCACTGAAGCTTTCTTT. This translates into CASKAGGTEAFF.

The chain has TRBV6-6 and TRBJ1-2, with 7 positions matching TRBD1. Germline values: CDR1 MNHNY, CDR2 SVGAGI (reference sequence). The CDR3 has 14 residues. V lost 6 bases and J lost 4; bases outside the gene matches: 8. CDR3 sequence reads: CASSDDRAAYGYTF. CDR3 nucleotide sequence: TGTGCCAGCAGCGACGACAGGGCCGCCTATGGCTACACCTTC.

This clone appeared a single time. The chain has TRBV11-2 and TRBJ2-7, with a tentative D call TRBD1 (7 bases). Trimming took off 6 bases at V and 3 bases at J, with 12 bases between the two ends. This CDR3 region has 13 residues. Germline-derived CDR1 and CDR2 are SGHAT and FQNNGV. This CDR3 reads CASSYRGGYEQYF. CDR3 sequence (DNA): TGTGCCAGCAGTTACAGGGGAGGCTACGAGCAGTACTTC.

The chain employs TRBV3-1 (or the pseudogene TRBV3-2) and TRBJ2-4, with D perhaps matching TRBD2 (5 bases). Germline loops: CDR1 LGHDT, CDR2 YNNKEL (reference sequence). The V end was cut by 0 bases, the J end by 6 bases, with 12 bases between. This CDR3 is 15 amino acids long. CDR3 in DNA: TGTGCCAGCAGCCAAGACCGGGGTTCGAGAAACATTCAGTACTTC. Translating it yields CASSQDRGSRNIQYF.

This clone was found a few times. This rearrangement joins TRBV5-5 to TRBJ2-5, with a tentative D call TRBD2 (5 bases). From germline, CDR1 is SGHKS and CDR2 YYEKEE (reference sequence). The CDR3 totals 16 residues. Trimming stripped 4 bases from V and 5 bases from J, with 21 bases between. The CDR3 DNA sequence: TGTGCCAGCAGCCCCGCCGAGGTTGAGGGTGGTGAGACCCAGTACTTC. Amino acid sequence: CASSPAEVEGGETQYF.